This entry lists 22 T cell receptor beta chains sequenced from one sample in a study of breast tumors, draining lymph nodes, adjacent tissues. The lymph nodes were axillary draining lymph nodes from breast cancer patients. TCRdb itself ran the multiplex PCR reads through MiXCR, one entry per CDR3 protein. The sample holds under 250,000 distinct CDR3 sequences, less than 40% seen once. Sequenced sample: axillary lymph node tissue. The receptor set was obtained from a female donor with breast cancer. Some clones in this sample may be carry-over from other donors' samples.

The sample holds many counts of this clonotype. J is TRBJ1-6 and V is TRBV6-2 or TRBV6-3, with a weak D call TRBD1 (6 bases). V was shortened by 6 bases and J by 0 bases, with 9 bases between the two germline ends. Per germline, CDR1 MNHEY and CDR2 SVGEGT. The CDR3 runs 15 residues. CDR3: CASSPDSSYNSPLHF. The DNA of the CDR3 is TGTGCCAGCAGCCCGGACAGCTCCTATAATTCACCCCTCCACTTT.

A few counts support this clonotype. The CDR3 here is CASSLSGGKNIQYF. CDR3 bases: TGCGCCAGCAGCTTGTCGGGGGGGAAAAACATTCAGTACTTC. The chain employs TRBV5-1 and TRBJ2-4, with 8 bases fitting TRBD2. The CDR3 covers 14 residues. Looked up from germline, CDR1 is SGHRS and CDR2 is YFSETQ. Trimming took 1 base from V and 4 from J; bases not matched to a gene: 1. Supplemented by reference TRBV5-1 and TRBJ2-4, the full variable domain reads KAGVTQTPRYLIKTRGQQVTLSCSPISGHRSVSWYQQTPGQGLQFLFEYFSETQRNKGNFPGRFSGRQFSNSRSEMNVSTLELGDSALYLCASSLSGGKNIQYFGAGTRLSVL.

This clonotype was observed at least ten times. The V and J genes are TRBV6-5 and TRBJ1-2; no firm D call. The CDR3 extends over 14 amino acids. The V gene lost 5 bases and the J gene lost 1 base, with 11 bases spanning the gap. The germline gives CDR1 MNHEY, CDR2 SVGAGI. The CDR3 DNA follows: TGTGCCAGCAGTCACCTCCGGGGTAACTATGGCTACACCTTC. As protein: CASSHLRGNYGYTF.

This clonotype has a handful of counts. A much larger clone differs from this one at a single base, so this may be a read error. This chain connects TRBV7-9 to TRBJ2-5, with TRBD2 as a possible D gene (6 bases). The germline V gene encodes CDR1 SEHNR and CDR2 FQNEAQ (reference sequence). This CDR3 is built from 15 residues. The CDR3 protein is CASSLLRDPQETQHF. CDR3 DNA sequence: TGTGCCAGCAGCTTACTGCGGGATCCACAAGAGACCCAGCACTTC.

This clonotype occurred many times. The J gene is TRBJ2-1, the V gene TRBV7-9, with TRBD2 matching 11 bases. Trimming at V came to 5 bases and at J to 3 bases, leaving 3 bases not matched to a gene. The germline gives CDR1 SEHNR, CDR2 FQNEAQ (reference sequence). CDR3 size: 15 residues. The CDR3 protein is CASSVGLADYNEQFF. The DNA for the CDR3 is TGTGCCAGCAGCGTGGGACTAGCGGACTACAATGAGCAGTTCTTC.

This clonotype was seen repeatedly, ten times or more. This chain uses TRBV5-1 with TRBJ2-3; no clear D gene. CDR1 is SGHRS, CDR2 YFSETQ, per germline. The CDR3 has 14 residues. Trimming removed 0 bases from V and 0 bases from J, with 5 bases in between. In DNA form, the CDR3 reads TGCGCCAGCAGCTTGGGTCGGAGCACAGATACGCAGTATTTT. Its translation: CASSLGRSTDTQYF.

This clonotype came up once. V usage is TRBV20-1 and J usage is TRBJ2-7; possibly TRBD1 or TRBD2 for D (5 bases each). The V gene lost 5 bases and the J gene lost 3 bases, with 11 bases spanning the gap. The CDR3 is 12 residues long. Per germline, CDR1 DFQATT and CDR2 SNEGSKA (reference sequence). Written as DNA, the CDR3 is TGCAGTGCTCCGGGACCGAGCTACGAGCAGTACTTC. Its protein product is CSAPGPSYEQYF.

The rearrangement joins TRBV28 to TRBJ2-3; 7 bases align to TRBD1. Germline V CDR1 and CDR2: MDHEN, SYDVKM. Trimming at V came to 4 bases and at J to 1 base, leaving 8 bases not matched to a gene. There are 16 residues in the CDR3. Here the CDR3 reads CASSSPDRDGTDTQYF. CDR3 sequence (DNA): TGTGCCAGCAGTTCACCCGACAGGGACGGCACAGATACGCAGTATTTT. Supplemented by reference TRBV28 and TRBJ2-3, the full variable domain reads DVKVTQSSRYLVKRTGEKVFLECVQDMDHENMFWYRQDPGLGLRLIYFSYDVKMKEKGDIPEGYSVSREKKERFSLILESASTNQTSMYLCASSSPDRDGTDTQYFGPGTRLTVL.

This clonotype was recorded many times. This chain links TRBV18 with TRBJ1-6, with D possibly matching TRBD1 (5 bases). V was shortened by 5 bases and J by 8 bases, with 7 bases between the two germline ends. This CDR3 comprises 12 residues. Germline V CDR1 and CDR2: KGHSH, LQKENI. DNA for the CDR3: TGTGCCAGCTCAATGGGGGATTCACCCCTCCACTTT. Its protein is CASSMGDSPLHF.

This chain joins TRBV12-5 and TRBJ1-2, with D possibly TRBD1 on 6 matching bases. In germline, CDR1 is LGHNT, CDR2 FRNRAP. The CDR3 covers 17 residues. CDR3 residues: CASLTRRRDTGDYGYTF. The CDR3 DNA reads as TGTGCCAGTCTGACCCGTCGGCGGGACACGGGGGACTATGGCTACACCTTC.

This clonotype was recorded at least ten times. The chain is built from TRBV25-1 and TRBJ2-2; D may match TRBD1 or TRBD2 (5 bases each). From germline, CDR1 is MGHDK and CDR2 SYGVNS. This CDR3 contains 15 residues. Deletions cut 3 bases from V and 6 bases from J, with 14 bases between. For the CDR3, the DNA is TGTGCCAGCAGTGAGGGGGTCCTCATGGCCGGGGAGCTGTTTTTT. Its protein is CASSEGVLMAGELFF.

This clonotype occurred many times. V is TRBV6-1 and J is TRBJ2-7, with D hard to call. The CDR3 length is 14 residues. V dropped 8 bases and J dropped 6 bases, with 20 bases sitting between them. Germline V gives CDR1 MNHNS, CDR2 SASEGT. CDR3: CASQKGPTPSEQYF. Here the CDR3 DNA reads TGTGCCAGCCAGAAAGGCCCGACCCCTAGCGAGCAGTACTTC.

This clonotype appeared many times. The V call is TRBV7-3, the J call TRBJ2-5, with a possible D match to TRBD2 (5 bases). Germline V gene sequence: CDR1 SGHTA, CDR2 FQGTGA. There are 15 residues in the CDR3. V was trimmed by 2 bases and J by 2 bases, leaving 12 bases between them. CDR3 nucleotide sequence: TGTGCCAGCAGCTTAGGGTTCCGGGGTCAAGAGACCCAGTACTTC. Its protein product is CASSLGFRGQETQYF.

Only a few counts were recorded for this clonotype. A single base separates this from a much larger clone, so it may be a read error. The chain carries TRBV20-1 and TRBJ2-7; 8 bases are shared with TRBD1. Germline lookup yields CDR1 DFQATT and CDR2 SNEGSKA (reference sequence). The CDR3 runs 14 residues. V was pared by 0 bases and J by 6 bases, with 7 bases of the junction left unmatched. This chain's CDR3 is CSARDFRGQAEQYF. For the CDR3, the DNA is TGCAGTGCTAGAGATTTCAGGGGGCAAGCCGAGCAGTACTTC.

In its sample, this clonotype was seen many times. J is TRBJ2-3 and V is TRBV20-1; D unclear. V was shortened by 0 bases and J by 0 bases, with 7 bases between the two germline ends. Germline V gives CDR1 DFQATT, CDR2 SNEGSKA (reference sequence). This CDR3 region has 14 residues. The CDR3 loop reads CSARESGSTDTQYF. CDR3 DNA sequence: TGCAGTGCTAGAGAGTCGGGCAGCACAGATACGCAGTATTTT.

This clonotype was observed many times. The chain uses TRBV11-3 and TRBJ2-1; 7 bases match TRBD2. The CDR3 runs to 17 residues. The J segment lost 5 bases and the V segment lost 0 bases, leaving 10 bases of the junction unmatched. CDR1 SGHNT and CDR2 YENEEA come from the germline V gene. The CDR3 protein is CASSLEARSGKHNEQFF. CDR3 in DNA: TGTGCCAGCAGCTTAGAAGCTCGGAGCGGGAAGCACAATGAGCAGTTCTTC.

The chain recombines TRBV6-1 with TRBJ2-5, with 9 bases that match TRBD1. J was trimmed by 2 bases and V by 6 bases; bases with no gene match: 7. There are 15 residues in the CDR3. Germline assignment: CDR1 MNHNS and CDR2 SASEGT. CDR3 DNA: TGTGCCAGCAGCGGGACAGGGAGGGGGCAAGAGACCCAGTACTTC. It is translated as CASSGTGRGQETQYF.

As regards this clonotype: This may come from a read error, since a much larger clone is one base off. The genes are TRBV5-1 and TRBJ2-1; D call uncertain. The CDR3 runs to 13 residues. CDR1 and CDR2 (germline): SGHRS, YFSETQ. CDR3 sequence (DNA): TGCGCCAGCAGCCTCATGACCCGGAATGACCAGTTCTTC. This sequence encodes CASSLMTRNDQFF.

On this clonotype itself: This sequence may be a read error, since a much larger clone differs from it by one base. Here the CDR3 reads CASSPEGNLQEAQYF. CDR3 nucleotides: TGTGCCAGCTCACCAGAGGGAAACCTCCAAGAGGCCCAGTACTTC. The rearrangement joins TRBV18 to TRBJ2-5; D perhaps matches TRBD2 (5 bases). Germline values: CDR1 KGHSH, CDR2 LQKENI. CDR3 size: 15 residues.

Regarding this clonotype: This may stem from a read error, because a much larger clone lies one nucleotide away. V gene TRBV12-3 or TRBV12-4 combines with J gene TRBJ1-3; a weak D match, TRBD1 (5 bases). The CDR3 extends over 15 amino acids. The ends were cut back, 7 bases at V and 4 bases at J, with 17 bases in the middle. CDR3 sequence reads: CASKHTRGGGNTIYF. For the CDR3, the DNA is TGTGCCAGCAAACACACACGGGGCGGGGGAAACACCATATATTTT.

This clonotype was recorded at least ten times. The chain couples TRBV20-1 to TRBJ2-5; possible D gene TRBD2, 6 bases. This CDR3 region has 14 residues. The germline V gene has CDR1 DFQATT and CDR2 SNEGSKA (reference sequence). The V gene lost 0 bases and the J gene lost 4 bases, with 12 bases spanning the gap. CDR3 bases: TGCAGTGCTAGAGAACTCGGGAGAATAGAGACCCAGTACTTC. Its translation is CSARELGRIETQYF.

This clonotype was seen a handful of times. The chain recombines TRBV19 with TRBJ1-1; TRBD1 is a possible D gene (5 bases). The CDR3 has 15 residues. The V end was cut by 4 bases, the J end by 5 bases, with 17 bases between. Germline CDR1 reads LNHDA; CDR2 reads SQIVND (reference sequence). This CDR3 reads CASSKSGRVSTEAFF. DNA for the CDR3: TGTGCCAGTAGTAAGTCAGGGCGAGTAAGTACTGAAGCTTTCTTT.